One and the same sample provided the 13 T cell receptor beta chains below, sequenced in a study of CD4+ T cells in melanoma. Method: immunoSEQ multiplex PCR; TCRdb's copy keeps in-frame clones and lacks some. The data hold about 140,000 clones, with approximately 91% observed a single time. The receptors were gathered from a human donor with melanoma.

This chain uses TRBV11-1 with TRBJ2-1, with TRBD2 matching 8 bases. This CDR3 contains 14 residues. Germline V gives CDR1 SGHAT, CDR2 FQDESV (reference sequence). V gave up 3 bases and J gave up 7 bases; unmatched junction bases: 5. The CDR3 DNA reads as TGTGCCAGCAGCTTCGGGGGGGCCTCGAATGAGCAGTTCTTC. Amino acid sequence: CASSFGGASNEQFF.

This clone appeared once. The chain has TRBV5-6 and TRBJ1-2; D gene ambiguous. The CDR3 has 15 residues. With 0 bases removed from V and 2 bases from J, the gap between germline ends came to 11 bases. CDR1 is SGHDT, CDR2 YYEEEE, per germline. CDR3 DNA sequence: TGTGCCAGCAGCTTGGAGCCCAGAGTCAACTATGGCTACACCTTC. It codes for CASSLEPRVNYGYTF.

This sequence joins TRBV7-9 and TRBJ1-6, with D perhaps TRBD1 (6 bases). CDR1 is SEHNR, CDR2 FQNEAQ, per germline (reference sequence). The CDR3 covers 15 residues. V dropped 2 bases and J dropped 8 bases, with 13 bases sitting between them. The CDR3 here is CASSLYLGADSPLHF. Here the CDR3 DNA reads TGTGCCAGCAGCTTATATCTGGGGGCGGATTCACCCCTCCACTTT.

V usage is TRBV5-1 and J usage is TRBJ2-3; 7 positions match TRBD2. Losses at the gene ends were 0 bases for V and 0 bases for J; bases not matched to a gene: 4. Germline CDR1 and CDR2: SGHRS and YFSETQ. The CDR3 contains 16 residues. The CDR3 DNA is TGCGCCAGCAGCTTGGGGCTAGCGGCTAGCACAGATACGCAGTATTTT. Its protein is CASSLGLAASTDTQYF.

The chain couples TRBV5-1 to TRBJ2-1; 8 bases are shared with TRBD2. CDR3 size: 14 residues. The V gene's germline CDR1 is SGHRS and CDR2 YFSETQ. J gave up 3 bases and V 7 bases, and 6 bases lay outside the gene matches. This CDR3 is CASSAGTSYNEQFF. Written as DNA, the CDR3 is TGCGCCAGCTCTGCCGGGACTAGCTACAATGAGCAGTTCTTC.

This chain joins TRBV5-1 and TRBJ1-6; tentative D call: TRBD1 (5 bases). Trimming shortened V by 4 bases and J by 0 bases, and 17 bases separated the two germline ends. The CDR3 is 18 residues long. Germline loops: CDR1 SGHRS, CDR2 YFSETQ. CDR3: CASSPGGAQSSYNSPLHF. CDR3 bases: TGCGCCAGCAGCCCGGGAGGGGCTCAGAGCTCCTATAATTCACCCCTCCACTTT.

The V and J genes are TRBV19 and TRBJ2-5; 13 bases map to TRBD2. CDR1 is LNHDA, CDR2 SQIVND, per germline (reference sequence). The CDR3 spans 16 residues. Trimming removed 6 bases from V and 4 bases from J; junction bases left unmatched: 8. The CDR3 spells CASRKTSGGASETQYF. CDR3 in DNA: TGTGCCAGTAGGAAAACTAGCGGGGGGGCCTCAGAGACCCAGTACTTC.

The CDR3 nucleotides are TGTGCCAGCAGCCAAGATGAGGCGCTAGCAGTCGGAGATACGCAGTATTTT. Encoded protein: CASSQDEALAVGDTQYF. The genes are TRBV14 and TRBJ2-3, with a weak D call TRBD2 (5 bases). The CDR3 spans 17 residues. Germline CDR1 reads SGHDN; CDR2 reads FVKESK. V was cut by 0 bases and J by 5 bases, with 18 bases left in between.

The chain combines TRBV5-6 with TRBJ1-3; 7 nucleotides agree with TRBD1. V trimming: 4 bases; J trimming: 1 base; junction bases outside the gene matches: 2. Germline values: CDR1 SGHDT, CDR2 YYEEEE. The CDR3 length is 14 residues. The CDR3 sequence is CASSPGGSGNTIYF. The CDR3 DNA is TGTGCCAGCAGCCCAGGGGGTTCTGGAAACACCATATATTTT.

The rearrangement uses TRBV6-5 and TRBJ2-1; 9 positions match TRBD2. Germline values: CDR1 MNHEY, CDR2 SVGAGI. The CDR3 consists of 15 residues. With 2 bases clipped from V and 14 bases from J, the junction kept 13 bases outside the gene matches. CDR3 protein: CASSYSGGRGSEEFF. CDR3 bases: TGTGCCAGCAGTTACAGCGGGGGGCGAGGATCGGAGGAGTTCTTC.

This clone was recorded a few times. The chain links TRBV29-1 to TRBJ2-3; D gene uncertain. V was shortened by 2 bases and J by 3 bases, with 9 bases between the two germline ends. The germline CDR1 and CDR2 sequences are SQVTM and ANQGSEA. The CDR3 contains 13 residues. The DNA for the CDR3 is TGCAGCGTTGAACCCCAGGTAACAGATACGCAGTATTTT. This codes for CSVEPQVTDTQYF.

The chain uses TRBV7-7 and TRBJ2-5; no reliable D call. Between the trimmed V and J ends, which lost 5 bases and 4 bases, there was a span of 11 bases. The CDR3 loop spans 13 amino acids. From germline, CDR1 is SSHAT and CDR2 FNYEAQ (reference sequence). CDR3 loop: CASSPGRGETQYF. The CDR3 DNA follows: TGTGCCAGCAGCCCAGGAAGAGGAGAGACCCAGTACTTC. Based on the CDR3 plus reference TRBV7-7 and TRBJ2-5, the full variable domain is GAGVSQSPRYKVTKRGQDVTLRCDPISSHATLYWYQQALGQGPEFLTYFNYEAQPDKSGLPSDRFSAERPEGSISTLTIQRTEQRDSAMYRCASSPGRGETQYFGPGTRLLVL.

The CDR3 region has the DNA TGTGCCAGCAGAAGACAACGCAATCAGCCCCAGCATTTT. Translation gives CASRRQRNQPQHF. This chain joins TRBV2 and TRBJ1-5; D unresolved. V lost 6 bases, J lost 2 bases, and 8 bases lay in between. The CDR3 sequence is 13 residues long. Germline V gene lookup returns CDR1 SNHLY and CDR2 FYNNEI.